This T cell receptor beta chain was sequenced during a study of regulatory T cells in long-lasting Graves disease. For the study at large: Prior antithyroid drug treatment in newly diagnosed Graves' patients lasted under 3 months.

CDR1 is KGHDR, CDR2 SFDVKD, per germline. Trimming took 8 bases from V and 6 from J; bases not matched to a gene: 3. The CDR3 spans 13 residues. Stated time point: newly diagnosed GD, antithyroid drugs for less than 3 months. There was RNA extracted from PBMCs, and the TCR library was made from it. Investigators report Graves' disease was diagnosed under American Thyroid Association guidelines. Into tubes containing EDTA, 8 to 9.5 milliliters of peripheral blood were drawn. For TCR beta, libraries came from iRepertoire HTBI primers and Arm-PCR of CDR3 regions. Methods used by the authors: The samples yielded roughly 60 TRBV and roughly 15 TRBJ segments. MiXCR was run by TCRdb on the multiplex PCR reads, yielding one entry per CDR3 protein. TCRdb's processing, not the authors' own work, is the source of the V and J calls. The table records around 480,000 distinct CDR3 sequences, 15% to 20% of them present only once.

These data were likewise used in another study, on T cells in Graves' hyperthyroidism and ophthalmopathy.

The chain is built from TRBV24-1 and TRBJ2-1, with 10 nucleotides matching TRBD1. Specimen: peripheral blood mononuclear cells (PBMCs), collected at new diagnosis, from a patient treated with antithyroid drugs. This sequence was found in a man aged 35-49 years with Graves disease. CDR3 amino acids: CATTGQGGNEQFF. The CDR3 nucleotides read TGTGCCACCACAGGACAGGGGGGCAATGAGCAGTTCTTC.